This T cell receptor (beta chain) was sequenced during a study of identical twins. Study outcomes and limitations: The same donors were not followed; conclusions instead depended on cross-sectional statistical analysis. Models predicted less out-of-frame TCR alpha sharing in monozygotic twins than was found.

This clonotype was seen a few times. The antigen remains unidentified. CDR3 size: 12 residues. Trimming cost V 7 bases and J 5 bases, with 11 bases left between them. A template switching step contributed a universal primer site, while unique molecular identifiers were present in the cDNA. TCRdb ran MiXCR on the 5' RACE reads and lists one entry per CDR3 protein. The sample holds 600,000 to 700,000 distinct CDR3 sequences; over 20% are singletons and the top ten take over 4%. Another study also made use of these data, one on T cells expressing NK-cell markers. That work states: The study found dominant NKG2C+ clonotypes at roughly 1.0-8% of CD8+ T cells in about six donors.

This receptor was obtained from a woman between 18 and 29 years old in good health. Sequenced sample: PBMCs. The chain carries TRBV12-3 or TRBV12-4 and TRBJ2-5, with D tentatively TRBD2 (6 bases). This CDR3 reads CASTRGWETQYF. As DNA, the CDR3 is TGTGCCAGCACCCGGGGGTGGGAGACCCAGTACTTC.